A few counts support the clone carrying this T cell receptor (beta chain). Its antigen is as yet unknown. The same CDR3 also results from other DNA sequences found in this sample. Primers included in the PCR were 60 Vbeta and 13 Jbeta primers. Generated by immunoSEQ multiplex PCR, the TCRdb table keeps only in-frame clones and is missing some. The sample shows 250,000 to 300,000 clones, about nine tenths of them seen only once. The source of the sample is a study of cytomegalovirus exposure and HLA in healthy donors. Broader study findings: The study put 150 to 200 TCR beta chains on its list as cytomegalovirus-associated. Earlier findings revealed that most TCR beta V segments proved productive either about 90% or about 30% of the time.

This CDR3 contains 15 residues. CDR1 is MGHRA, CDR2 YSYEKL, per germline. The V segment lost 3 bases and the J segment 4 bases; nucleotides outside the gene matches: 0. The chain combines TRBV4-1 with TRBJ2-1; 13 positions agree with TRBD2. The sequencing sample was made of PBMCs. The TCR originated in a girl aged 2 to 10 in good health and CMV-seronegative. CDR3 nucleotides: TGCGCCAGCAGCCAGGGACTAGCGGGGTACAATGAGCAGTTCTTC. Amino acid sequence: CASSQGLAGYNEQFF.